This is a list of T cell receptor beta chains from one sample in a study of T cells in localized non-small cell lung cancer. Here immunoSEQ multiplex PCR was the method, and the copy in TCRdb shows in-frame clones only, minus some. The data contain thousands of clones, around 45% of them seen just once; the ten biggest clones take up about 14%. Source: lung tumor tissue, taken before any cancer treatment. The receptor set was obtained from a woman aged 35-75 years with stage II squamous cell lung carcinoma. The CDR3 runs from the conserved cysteine through the conserved F or W. Fields, in order: D gene, J gene, clone size, CDR3 length, V gene, CDR3 DNA, CDR3 protein. The D gene is left open where the match is weak. Clone size is not always given. Where it is, it says once, few, many or a class for expanded clones.

D gene: .
J gene: TRBJ1-2
clone size: once
CDR3 length: 15
V gene: TRBV5-1
CDR3 DNA: TGCGCCAGCAGCTTGGCCGGGGACGCTGGAAGTGGCTACACCTTC
CDR3 protein: CASSLAGDAGSGYTF

D gene: TRBD1
J gene: TRBJ2-5
clone size: few
CDR3 length: 15
V gene: TRBV11-3
CDR3 DNA: TGTGCCAGCAGCCTGGACAGGGGGCGTCCAGAGACCCAGTACTTC
CDR3 protein: CASSLDRGRPETQYF

D gene: .
J gene: TRBJ2-1
clone size: .
CDR3 length: 15
V gene: TRBV9
CDR3 DNA: TGTGCCAGCAGCGATGAGGCCCACGACAACAATGAGCAGTTCTTC
CDR3 protein: CASSDEAHDNNEQFF

D gene: .
J gene: TRBJ2-4
clone size: few
CDR3 length: 13
V gene: TRBV10-3
CDR3 DNA: TGTGCCATCAGTGAGAGCCAGGGAAACATTCAGTACTTC
CDR3 protein: CAISESQGNIQYF

D gene: TRBD1
J gene: TRBJ1-2
clone size: .
CDR3 length: 12
V gene: TRBV28
CDR3 DNA: TGTGCCAGCAGTTTGGAACAGGGGGGCTACACCTTC
CDR3 protein: CASSLEQGGYTF

D gene: .
J gene: TRBJ2-5
clone size: .
CDR3 length: 14
V gene: TRBV6-7
CDR3 DNA: TGTGCCAGCAGTTACTCGGGGGGGCTGAAGACCCAGTACTTC
CDR3 protein: CASSYSGGLKTQYF

D gene: .
J gene: TRBJ2-7
clone size: few
CDR3 length: 14
V gene: TRBV7-1
CDR3 DNA: TGTGCCAGCAGCTTAAAGGGGCTCCTCTACGAGCAGTACTTC
CDR3 protein: CASSLKGLLYEQYF

D gene: TRBD1
J gene: TRBJ2-7
clone size: medium-sized
CDR3 length: 16
V gene: TRBV6-8
CDR3 DNA: TGTGCCAGCAGTTACTATCCGACAGGGGGCGTTTACGAGCAGTACTTC
CDR3 protein: CASSYYPTGGVYEQYF

D gene: TRBD1
J gene: TRBJ1-3
clone size: .
CDR3 length: 15
V gene: TRBV11-3
CDR3 DNA: TGTGCTAGCAGCTCTGGACAGGGGGCTGGAAACACCATATATTTT
CDR3 protein: CASSSGQGAGNTIYF

D gene: .
J gene: TRBJ2-7
clone size: .
CDR3 length: 15
V gene: TRBV23-1
CDR3 DNA: TGCGCCAGCGGACGGATCACAGGGTTCCTCTACGAGCAGTACTTC
CDR3 protein: CASGRITGFLYEQYF

D gene: TRBD2
J gene: TRBJ2-7
clone size: medium-sized
CDR3 length: 16
V gene: TRBV23-1
CDR3 DNA: TGCGCCAGCAGCCAAGCAACTAGCGCCTACTCCTACGAGCAGTACTTC
CDR3 protein: CASSQATSAYSYEQYF

D gene: .
J gene: TRBJ2-5
clone size: few
CDR3 length: 13
V gene: TRBV6-8
CDR3 DNA: TGTGCCAGCAGCTGGACATATCAAGAGACCCAGTACTTC
CDR3 protein: CASSWTYQETQYF